These 17 T cell receptor beta chains were all obtained from the same sample, sequenced in a study. TCRdb called the RT-PCR reads again in MiXCR, with one record for every CDR3 protein. The data show hundreds of thousands of distinct CDR3 sequences, over 12% seen once. Sequencing was done on a sample of memory CD4+ T cells from blood. Source of these receptors: a female donor in good health, serving as a healthy control.

The V gene is TRBV4-2, the J gene TRBJ2-5, with unresolved D. Trimming left V 0 bases short and J 6 bases short, with 2 bases between. The CDR3 loop spans 11 amino acids. Germline CDR1 and CDR2: LGHNA and YNFKEQ. This CDR3 is CASSQDQTQYF. The DNA for the CDR3 is TGTGCCAGCAGCCAAGATCAGACCCAGTACTTC.

The chain employs TRBV20-1 and TRBJ2-1; the match to TRBD2 covers 11 bases. The CDR3 sequence is 14 residues long. The germline V gene encodes CDR1 DFQATT and CDR2 SNEGSKA (reference sequence). V lost 6 bases to trimming and J lost 7 bases; unmatched junction nucleotides: 8. CDR3 loop: CSAIAGGPWNEQFF. The CDR3 bases are TGCAGTGCCATAGCGGGAGGGCCGTGGAATGAGCAGTTCTTC.

This clonotype occurred a few times. In DNA, the CDR3 is TGTGCCAGCAGCAGGGGCGGGGACGGGGCTAGCGGGAGATCCGGGGAGCTGTTTTTT. Its protein is CASSRGGDGASGRSGELFF. This chain connects TRBV11-2 to TRBJ2-2; 10 positions match TRBD2. Germline CDR1 SGHAT, CDR2 FQNNGV. Trimming cost V 5 bases and J 6 bases; bases outside gene matches: 18. The CDR3 loop spans 19 amino acids.

This clonotype was counted only a few times. The rearrangement uses TRBV7-2 and TRBJ2-7; maybe TRBD1 (6 bases). The CDR3 spans 15 residues. V lost 1 base and J lost 2, with 12 bases in between. Germline V gives CDR1 SGHTA, CDR2 FQGNSA. The CDR3 spells CASSLVEGGTYEQYF. The CDR3 nucleotides read TGTGCCAGCAGCTTAGTAGAAGGGGGAACCTACGAGCAGTACTTC.

Details on this clonotype: The junction shows a germline mismatch at one end, possibly a read error. The V call is TRBV27, the J call TRBJ2-3, with a tentative D call TRBD1 (6 bases). The V gene's germline CDR1 is MNHEY and CDR2 SMNVEV (reference sequence). This CDR3 has 14 residues. The CDR3 nucleotides read TGTGCCGGCAGGCCGACAGGTCGCACAGATACGCAGTATTTT. Amino acid sequence: CAGRPTGRTDTQYF.

There are many counts of this clonotype. The rearrangement uses TRBV5-1 and TRBJ2-7; D ambiguous. The CDR3 contains 12 residues. The V end was cut by 3 bases, the J end by 2 bases, with 6 bases between. Germline CDR1 SGHRS, CDR2 YFSETQ. CDR3 DNA: TGCGCCAGCAGCTCCCCAGCCTACGAGCAGTACTTC. Translating gives CASSSPAYEQYF.

This clonotype was counted only a few times. The chain's CDR3 is CASRKTGGGETQYF. DNA for the CDR3: TGTGCCAGCCGTAAGACAGGGGGCGGGGAGACCCAGTACTTC. The rearrangement uses TRBV6-1 and TRBJ2-5, with 10 bases that match TRBD1. V lost 8 bases to trimming and J lost 5 bases; unmatched junction nucleotides: 8. The CDR3 spans 14 residues. Germline V gives CDR1 MNHNS, CDR2 SASEGT.

This clonotype was counted between two and nine times. As the CDR3 is not closed by the conserved phenylalanine or tryptophan, this likely results from a read error. The chain is built from TRBV5-1 and TRBJ2-1; no clear D. Trimming took 0 bases from V and 7 from J, leaving 5 bases between them. CDR1 and CDR2 (germline): SGHRS, YFSETQ. CDR3 size: 12 residues. CDR3 residues: CASSLDRNEQFL. In DNA form, the CDR3 reads TGCGCCAGCAGCTTGGATAGGAATGAGCAGTTCTTA.

The sample holds a few counts of this clonotype. The V and J genes are TRBV24-1 and TRBJ1-3; D remains unclear. The CDR3 has 12 amino acids. Looked up from germline, CDR1 is KGHDR and CDR2 is SFDVKD. V was cut by 4 bases and J by 3 bases, with 3 bases left in between. The CDR3 sequence: CATSEYGNTIYF. The CDR3 DNA reads TGTGCCACCAGTGAATATGGAAACACCATATATTTT.

This clonotype came up many times. V is TRBV7-2 and J is TRBJ1-2, with unresolved D. The CDR3 spans 11 residues. The V end was cut by 5 bases, the J end by 5 bases, with 6 bases between. Germline assignment: CDR1 SGHTA and CDR2 FQGNSA. The CDR3 here is CASSANYGYTF. The CDR3 bases are TGTGCCAGCAGCGCCAATTATGGCTACACCTTC.

This clonotype was seen ten or more times. The rearrangement joins TRBV6-6 to TRBJ2-7; maybe TRBD1 (6 bases). V lost 5 bases, J lost 6 bases, and 23 bases lay in between. The germline V gene encodes CDR1 MNHNY and CDR2 SVGAGI (reference sequence). This CDR3 comprises 16 residues. This CDR3 is CASSTQGPRQGSEQYF. The DNA of the CDR3 is TGTGCCAGCAGTACTCAAGGACCCAGGCAGGGGAGCGAGCAGTACTTC.

This clonotype was observed at least ten times. V usage is TRBV4-2 and J usage is TRBJ2-3, with D possibly being TRBD1 or TRBD2 (6 bases each). Trimming pared 0 bases from V and 3 bases from J, leaving 13 bases between. Looked up from germline, CDR1 is LGHNA and CDR2 is YNFKEQ. The CDR3 loop spans 16 amino acids. CDR3 protein: CASSQDLGGGTDTQYF. DNA of the CDR3: TGTGCCAGCAGCCAAGATTTAGGGGGAGGTACAGATACGCAGTATTTT.

The V and J genes are TRBV20-1 and TRBJ2-7, with D perhaps being TRBD1 or TRBD2 (6 bases each). The CDR3 covers 16 residues. Germline V gene data show CDR1 as DFQATT and CDR2 as SNEGSKA (reference sequence). Trimming cost V 6 bases and J 4 bases, with 25 bases left between them. CDR3 sequence (DNA): TGCAGTGCCCCTGGGGGGCGCGGGACGATAGGTTACGAGCAGTACTTC. It is translated as CSAPGGRGTIGYEQYF.

This clonotype was observed a few times. The chain has TRBV6-5 and TRBJ1-2, with D unclear. The CDR3 runs 11 residues. The germline V gene has CDR1 MNHEY and CDR2 SVGAGI. V lost 6 bases, J lost 8 bases, and 10 bases lay in between. This CDR3 is CASRAVGGYTF. The CDR3 DNA is TGTGCCAGCAGGGCCGTTGGAGGCTACACCTTC.

In its sample, this clonotype was seen many times. The rearrangement joins TRBV30 to TRBJ1-2; weak D call: TRBD1 (5 bases). The CDR3 contains 14 residues. Trimming pared 2 bases from V and 2 bases from J, leaving 12 bases between. CDR1 and CDR2 from the germline V gene are GTSNPN and SVGIG (reference sequence). Here the CDR3 reads CAWSPTATNYGYTF. In DNA form, the CDR3 reads TGTGCCTGGAGTCCGACAGCCACCAACTATGGCTACACCTTC.

The chain couples TRBV30 to TRBJ2-3, with TRBD1 matching 8 bases. CDR3 size: 15 residues. V dropped 3 bases and J dropped 1; count of bases not matched to a gene: 6. The V gene's germline CDR1 is GTSNPN and CDR2 SVGIG (reference sequence). The CDR3 region is CAWRSTGGGTDTQYF. The CDR3 nucleotides read TGTGCCTGGAGGAGTACAGGGGGTGGCACAGATACGCAGTATTTT. The complete variable domain, with remaining parts taken from reference TRBV30 and TRBJ2-3, reads SQTIHQWPATLVQPVGSPLSLECTVEGTSNPNLYWYRQAAGRGLQLLFYSVGIGQISSEVPQNLSASRPQDRQFILSSKKLLLSDSGFYLCAWRSTGGGTDTQYFGPGTRLTVL.

The J gene is TRBJ2-3, the V gene TRBV27, with 11 nucleotides matching TRBD2. The germline gives CDR1 MNHEY, CDR2 SMNVEV (reference sequence). V trimming: 3 bases; J trimming: 1 base; junction bases outside the gene matches: 9. The CDR3 is made up of 18 amino acids. CDR3 in amino acids: CASSFGYSGGVRTDTQYF. DNA of the CDR3: TGTGCCAGCAGTTTCGGTTATAGCGGGGGGGTCCGCACAGATACGCAGTATTTT.